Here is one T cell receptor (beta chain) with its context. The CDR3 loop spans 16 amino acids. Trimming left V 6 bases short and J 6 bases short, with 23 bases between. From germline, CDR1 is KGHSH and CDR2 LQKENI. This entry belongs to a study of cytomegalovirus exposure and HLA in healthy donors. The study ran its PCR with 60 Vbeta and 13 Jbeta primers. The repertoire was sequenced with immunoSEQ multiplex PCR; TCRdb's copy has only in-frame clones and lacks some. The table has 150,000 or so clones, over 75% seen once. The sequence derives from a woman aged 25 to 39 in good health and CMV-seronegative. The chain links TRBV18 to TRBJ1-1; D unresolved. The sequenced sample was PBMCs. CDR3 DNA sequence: TGTGCCAGCTCCCACAGAACGGGAGCAAAGGCCCCTGAAGCTTTCTTT. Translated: CASSHRTGAKAPEAFF.